A selection of T cell receptor beta chains follows, all from one sample in a study of T cells in Graves' hyperthyroidism and ophthalmopathy. Via MiXCR, TCRdb re-called the multiplex PCR reads, giving one row per CDR3 protein. The sample lists about 560,000 distinct CDR3 sequences, 16% occurring once. The sample comprised blood. Receptors were obtained from a woman in her late teens or twenties with Graves' hyperthyroidism. Both conserved end residues are part of each CDR3. Each record gives: V gene, clone size, J gene, D gene, CDR3 DNA, CDR3 protein. A D gene is named only where the DNA matches it firmly. Not every row has a clone size; where given, it reads once, few, many or a size class.

v_gene: TRBV7-9
abundance: -
j_gene: TRBJ2-3
d_gene: -
CDR3nt: TGTGCCAGCAGCTCCCCGTCACCCTACACAGATACGCAGTATTTT
CDR3aa: CASSSPSPYTDTQYF

v_gene: TRBV14
abundance: -
j_gene: TRBJ2-3
d_gene: TRBD2
CDR3nt: TGTGCCAGCAGCCAAGATGATCTAGCGGGGGCAGATACGCAGTATTTT
CDR3aa: CASSQDDLAGADTQYF

v_gene: TRBV24-1
abundance: few
j_gene: TRBJ2-6
d_gene: TRBD1
CDR3nt: TGTGCCACCAGTGATCCGAGACAGGGGGCGAATGGGGCCAACGTCCTGACTTTC
CDR3aa: CATSDPRQGANGANVLTF

v_gene: TRBV30
abundance: many
j_gene: TRBJ2-7
d_gene: -
CDR3nt: TGTGCCTGGAGCCCAGGGTACGAGCAGTACTTC
CDR3aa: CAWSPGYEQYF

v_gene: TRBV19
abundance: -
j_gene: TRBJ1-5
d_gene: -
CDR3nt: TGTGCCAGTAGTATCGGACACGGACTTCTAAATCAGCCCCAGCATTTT
CDR3aa: CASSIGHGLLNQPQHF

v_gene: TRBV18
abundance: -
j_gene: TRBJ2-3
d_gene: -
CDR3nt: TGTGCCAGCTCACCATACGGACAGAGAACAGATACGCAGTATTTT
CDR3aa: CASSPYGQRTDTQYF

v_gene: TRBV5-1
abundance: -
j_gene: TRBJ2-2
d_gene: TRBD2
CDR3nt: TGCGCCAGCAGCTTGGCTCGGACTAGCGGTCTAGCGAATACCGGGGAGCTGTTTTTT
CDR3aa: CASSLARTSGLANTGELFF

v_gene: TRBV20-1
abundance: many
j_gene: TRBJ1-5
d_gene: -
CDR3nt: TGCAGTGCCCGTCACAGGGGCAATCAGCCCCAGCATTTT
CDR3aa: CSARHRGNQPQHF

v_gene: TRBV20-1
abundance: -
j_gene: TRBJ1-5
d_gene: TRBD1
CDR3nt: TGCAGTGCAGCTAACCCAGGGGGGGGGTTGTCCCAGCATTTT
CDR3aa: CSAANPGGGLSQHF

v_gene: TRBV28
abundance: many
j_gene: TRBJ2-7
d_gene: -
CDR3nt: TGTGCCAGCAGTAAAACTCACGGACAGTACTTGGTGCAGTACTTC
CDR3aa: CASSKTHGQYLVQYF

v_gene: TRBV12-3/TRBV12-4
abundance: many
j_gene: TRBJ1-5
d_gene: -
CDR3nt: TGTGCCAGCAGTTTATTGGGTGCGAATCAGCCCCAGCATTTT
CDR3aa: CASSLLGANQPQHF

v_gene: TRBV30
abundance: -
j_gene: TRBJ1-1
d_gene: -
CDR3nt: TGTGCCTGGAGTGTAGATCGGGACACTGAAGCTTTCTTT
CDR3aa: CAWSVDRDTEAFF

v_gene: TRBV28
abundance: many
j_gene: TRBJ2-7
d_gene: TRBD2
CDR3nt: TGTGCCAGCAGTTCCCGACTAGCGGGAGCGATCGAGCAGTACTTC
CDR3aa: CASSSRLAGAIEQYF

v_gene: TRBV6-1
abundance: -
j_gene: TRBJ2-2
d_gene: -
CDR3nt: TGTGCCAGTTCCGTTCATGTAACCGGGGAGCTGTTTTTT
CDR3aa: CASSVHVTGELFF

v_gene: TRBV12-3/TRBV12-4
abundance: many
j_gene: TRBJ2-3
d_gene: TRBD1
CDR3nt: TGTGCCAGCAGAAGACAGGGGAGCACAGATACGCAGTATTTT
CDR3aa: CASRRQGSTDTQYF

v_gene: TRBV5-1
abundance: few
j_gene: TRBJ2-5
d_gene: -
CDR3nt: TGCGCCAGCAGCCCCGTCCCCATGCGGGAAGCTGGGGAGACCCAGTACTTC
CDR3aa: CASSPVPMREAGETQYF

v_gene: TRBV6-2/TRBV6-3
abundance: few
j_gene: TRBJ2-1
d_gene: TRBD2
CDR3nt: TGTGCCAGCAGTTACCACCGGACTAGCGGAGGGGATGAGCAGTTCTTC
CDR3aa: CASSYHRTSGGDEQFF

v_gene: TRBV15
abundance: -
j_gene: TRBJ2-2
d_gene: TRBD2
CDR3nt: TGTGCCACCAGCCTCAGACTAGCGGGGAACACCGGGGAGCTGTTTTTT
CDR3aa: CATSLRLAGNTGELFF

v_gene: TRBV11-2
abundance: few
j_gene: TRBJ2-3
d_gene: -
CDR3nt: TGTGCCAGCAGCACCCCCCCTTCTAGCACAGATACGCAGTATTTT
CDR3aa: CASSTPPSSTDTQYF

v_gene: TRBV6-1
abundance: -
j_gene: TRBJ1-6
d_gene: -
CDR3nt: TGTGCCAGCGGGGAAGGACGGAATTCACCCCTCCACTTT
CDR3aa: CASGEGRNSPLHF

v_gene: TRBV10-2
abundance: few
j_gene: TRBJ1-2
d_gene: -
CDR3nt: TGCGCCAGCAGTGAAGGGGGAGTCTATGGCTACACCTTC
CDR3aa: CASSEGGVYGYTF

v_gene: TRBV18
abundance: -
j_gene: TRBJ2-2
d_gene: TRBD2
CDR3nt: TGTGCCAGCTCACCGGACGGGAGGGCCCCGAACACCGGGGAGCTGTTTTTT
CDR3aa: CASSPDGRAPNTGELFF

v_gene: TRBV7-3
abundance: many
j_gene: TRBJ2-1
d_gene: TRBD2
CDR3nt: TGTGCCAGCAGCTTCACCGGACTAGCGGGGGGTGATGAGCAGTTCTTC
CDR3aa: CASSFTGLAGGDEQFF

v_gene: TRBV2
abundance: many
j_gene: TRBJ1-1
d_gene: -
CDR3nt: TGTGCCAGCAGTCGACGGGGCGCTGAAGCTTTCTTT
CDR3aa: CASSRRGAEAFF

v_gene: TRBV7-9
abundance: -
j_gene: TRBJ2-1
d_gene: -
CDR3nt: TGTGCCAGCGGCCGGGCTTGGAATGAGCAGTTCTTC
CDR3aa: CASGRAWNEQFF

v_gene: TRBV14
abundance: -
j_gene: TRBJ1-1
d_gene: -
CDR3nt: TGTGCCAGCAGCAAGAACTTGTGGGGCGGCAGCTTGAACACTGAAGCTTTCTTT
CDR3aa: CASSKNLWGGSLNTEAFF

v_gene: TRBV2
abundance: few
j_gene: TRBJ2-3
d_gene: -
CDR3nt: TGTGCCAGCAGGGGCAGCGTCCCTCGGTATTTT
CDR3aa: CASRGSVPRYF

v_gene: TRBV24-1
abundance: -
j_gene: TRBJ1-2
d_gene: TRBD1
CDR3nt: TGTGCCACCAGTGACCCCGACAGGGGGATGGGTGGCTACACCTTC
CDR3aa: CATSDPDRGMGGYTF

v_gene: TRBV24-1
abundance: -
j_gene: TRBJ1-2
d_gene: TRBD1
CDR3nt: TGTGCCACCAGCCCCGAACAGGGGAGTCGCTACACCTTC
CDR3aa: CATSPEQGSRYTF

v_gene: TRBV28
abundance: many
j_gene: TRBJ1-1
d_gene: -
CDR3nt: TGTGCCAGCAGTGCGATTCGTATGGACACTGAAGCTTTCTTT
CDR3aa: CASSAIRMDTEAFF

v_gene: TRBV4-1
abundance: few
j_gene: TRBJ1-2
d_gene: TRBD1
CDR3nt: TGCGCCAGCAGCCAAGGGACAGGCGCGGGTGGAGGCTACACCTTC
CDR3aa: CASSQGTGAGGGYTF

v_gene: TRBV7-3
abundance: few
j_gene: TRBJ2-2
d_gene: TRBD2
CDR3nt: TGTGCCAGCAGCTCTAGCGGGGGGGCAGTCGGGGAGCTGTTTTTT
CDR3aa: CASSSSGGAVGELFF

v_gene: TRBV20-1
abundance: few
j_gene: TRBJ2-2
d_gene: -
CDR3nt: TGCAGTGCTAGTGCCGGGGAGCTGTTTTTT
CDR3aa: CSASAGELFF

v_gene: TRBV2
abundance: -
j_gene: TRBJ2-1
d_gene: -
CDR3nt: TGTGCCAGCAGTGGGGGACTCAGCTCCTACAATGAGCAGTTCTTC
CDR3aa: CASSGGLSSYNEQFF

v_gene: TRBV6-4
abundance: -
j_gene: TRBJ2-7
d_gene: -
CDR3nt: TGTGCCAGCAGAGACCGGGACGGAGGATACGAGCAGTACTTC
CDR3aa: CASRDRDGGYEQYF

v_gene: TRBV12-3/TRBV12-4
abundance: few
j_gene: TRBJ2-2
d_gene: TRBD2
CDR3nt: TGTGCCAGCAGTTTCTTACTAGCGGGGTTCACCGGGGAGCTGTTTTTT
CDR3aa: CASSFLLAGFTGELFF

v_gene: TRBV7-8
abundance: few
j_gene: TRBJ1-1
d_gene: -
CDR3nt: TGTGCCAGCAGCTTAGATCTTCAGCAAGGAGCTTTCTTT
CDR3aa: CASSLDLQQGAFF

v_gene: TRBV27
abundance: -
j_gene: TRBJ2-7
d_gene: TRBD2
CDR3nt: TGTGCCAGCAGTTCGTGGACTAGCGGTAACTTGGTGCAGTACTTC
CDR3aa: CASSSWTSGNLVQYF

v_gene: TRBV6-1
abundance: -
j_gene: TRBJ2-4
d_gene: -
CDR3nt: TGTGCCAGCAGTGAAACCGGGACAGCCAAAAACATTCAGTACTTC
CDR3aa: CASSETGTAKNIQYF